The next 19 T cell receptor beta chains were all read from a single sample in a study of T cell repertoires in cytomegalovirus infection. MiXCR, applied by TCRdb to the reads, yields one record per CDR3 protein. The table shows 150,000 to 200,000 distinct CDR3 sequences, with about 21% occurring only once. Sequencing was done on a sample of PBMCs. These receptors all come from a human donor in good health (CMV status not recorded). Some clones in this sample may be carry-over from other donors' samples.

The CDR3 here is CASSPGPGGINQETQYF. The CDR3 DNA reads TGTGCCAGCAGCCCAGGACCAGGGGGGATTAACCAAGAGACCCAGTACTTC. The genes are TRBV4-2 and TRBJ2-5; perhaps TRBD1 as D (7 bases). This CDR3 contains 17 residues. Germline CDR1 reads LGHNA; CDR2 reads YNFKEQ. The ends were cut back, 4 bases at V and 0 bases at J, with 18 bases in the middle.

In its sample, this clonotype was seen many times. The chain is built from TRBV7-2 and TRBJ2-7; 7 bases fit TRBD1. The CDR3 contains 16 residues. The germline CDR1 and CDR2 sequences are SGHTA and FQGNSA. V shed 5 bases and J 6 bases; nucleotides not matched to a gene: 16. CDR3 in DNA: TGTGCCAGCAGCCCGTGGACAGGCCTCCTTGTCTCCGAGCAGTACTTC. Encoded protein: CASSPWTGLLVSEQYF.

About this clonotype: The junction departs from germline at one end; a sequencing error may be responsible. The gene calls are TRBV12-3 or TRBV12-4 and TRBJ2-6; 8 bases align to TRBD1. The CDR3 is 15 residues long. CDR3 amino acids: CASSPTGAGGNVLTF. The CDR3 bases are TGTGCCAGCAGTCCGACAGGGGCTGGGGGCAACGTCCTGACTTTC.

This clonotype has a handful of counts. This sequence joins TRBV6-2 or TRBV6-3 and TRBJ1-2, with 7 nucleotides matching TRBD1. The germline gives CDR1 MNHEY, CDR2 SVGEGT. With V trimmed by 8 bases and J by 8 bases, 8 bases remained unmatched. The CDR3 is 12 amino acids. The chain's CDR3 is CASAYRGGGYTF. The CDR3 coding sequence is TGTGCCAGCGCTTACAGGGGTGGAGGCTACACCTTC.

In this sample, this clonotype turned up a few times. The rearrangement joins TRBV30 to TRBJ1-1, with D maybe TRBD1 (6 bases). CDR3 size: 16 residues. V was clipped by 1 base and J by 1 base, with 16 bases between them. Germline V gene data show CDR1 as GTSNPN and CDR2 as SVGIG (reference sequence). The CDR3 loop reads CAWSAWGGQSNTEAFF. As DNA, the CDR3 is TGTGCCTGGAGTGCGTGGGGGGGGCAGTCGAACACTGAAGCTTTCTTT.

The gene calls are TRBV7-9 and TRBJ1-2, with TRBD1 matching 7 bases. Losses at the gene ends were 4 bases for V and 2 bases for J; bases not matched to a gene: 10. The CDR3 covers 16 residues. CDR1 and CDR2 from the germline V gene are SEHNR and FQNEAQ (reference sequence). This CDR3 reads CASSYLRQGINYGYTF. The DNA of the CDR3 is TGTGCCAGCAGCTACCTCAGACAGGGTATAAACTATGGCTACACCTTC. The full variable domain, in which reference TRBV7-9 and TRBJ1-2 provide the parts outside the CDR3, is DTGVSQNPRHKITKRGQNVTFRCDPISEHNRLYWYRQTLGQGPEFLTYFQNEAQLEKSRLLSDRFSAERPKGSFSTLEIQRTEQGDSAMYLCASSYLRQGINYGYTFGSGTRLTVV.

The chain couples TRBV20-1 to TRBJ1-5; no firm D call. The CDR3 consists of 13 residues. V was shortened by 3 bases and J by 5 bases, with 11 bases between the two germline ends. In germline, CDR1 is DFQATT, CDR2 SNEGSKA (reference sequence). In DNA form, the CDR3 reads TGCAGTGCTAGCCCGGGCAGGTATCAGCCCCAGCATTTT. It codes for CSASPGRYQPQHF.

V and J are TRBV19 and TRBJ2-2; no firm D call. Trimming stripped 7 bases from V and 0 bases from J, with 9 bases between. Germline V gene sequence: CDR1 LNHDA, CDR2 SQIVND (reference sequence). The CDR3 length is 14 residues. This CDR3 is CASKPQPNTGELFF. For the CDR3, the DNA is TGTGCCAGTAAACCACAGCCGAACACCGGGGAGCTGTTTTTT.

This clonotype was observed a handful of times. J is TRBJ1-1 and V is TRBV18, with 7 bases identical to TRBD1. Germline V gives CDR1 KGHSH, CDR2 LQKENI. This CDR3 region has 18 residues. Losses at the gene ends were 0 bases for V and 1 base for J; bases not matched to a gene: 11. In DNA, the CDR3 is TGTGCCAGCTCACCACCTCGATTTGAGGGGGCAGGGAACACTGAAGCTTTCTTT. This translates into CASSPPRFEGAGNTEAFF.

This clonotype came up a few times. This chain connects TRBV28 to TRBJ1-1, with D maybe TRBD1 (5 bases). CDR1 is MDHEN, CDR2 SYDVKM, per germline. The CDR3 loop spans 15 amino acids. The V end lost 9 bases, the J end lost 4 bases, and 21 bases lay between the germline ends. CDR3 bases: TGTGCCAGTCGGGGCAGCTTAGCTTGGAGCACTGAAGCTTTCTTT. This encodes CASRGSLAWSTEAFF.

This clonotype was picked up a small number of times. The CDR3 reads CASSPRLGDEQFF. In DNA form, the CDR3 reads TGTGCCAGCAGCCCCCGACTTGGGGATGAGCAGTTCTTC. The V call is TRBV6-5, the J call TRBJ2-1, with D hard to call. There are 13 residues in the CDR3. Germline CDR1 and CDR2: MNHEY and SVGAGI. V was cut by 6 bases and J by 8 bases, with 14 bases left in between.

This clonotype has more than one count but fewer than ten. V usage is TRBV5-4 and J usage is TRBJ2-6, with D uncertain. CDR1 SGHNT and CDR2 YYREEE come from the germline V gene (reference sequence). V gave up 6 bases and J gave up 2 bases, with 6 bases separating them. This CDR3 has 13 amino acids. The CDR3 loop reads CASIRAGANVLTF. Here the CDR3 DNA reads TGTGCCAGCATTCGGGCTGGGGCCAACGTCCTGACTTTC.

In this sample, this clonotype turned up a few times. V gene TRBV3-1 combines with J gene TRBJ2-5; TRBD2 matches 10 bases. J gave up 9 bases and V 1 base, and 11 bases lay outside the gene matches. Germline lookup yields CDR1 LGHDT and CDR2 YNNKEL (reference sequence). The CDR3 contains 16 residues. The CDR3 region has the DNA TGTGCCAGCAGCCAAGGTCACCCTAGCGGGGGTGTGTCCCAGTACTTC. Its protein product is CASSQGHPSGGVSQYF.

This chain uses TRBV29-1 with TRBJ2-3; D possibly corresponds to TRBD2 (6 bases). CDR3 length: 13 residues. Per germline, CDR1 SQVTM and CDR2 ANQGSEA. V lost 7 bases and J 3 bases, leaving 14 bases between the germline ends. In nucleotides, the CDR3 is TGCAGCGCCCCTATGGGGGGTACAGATACGCAGTATTTT. It codes for CSAPMGGTDTQYF.

This clonotype was recorded at least ten times. The genes are TRBV20-1 and TRBJ2-3; D gene uncertain. V was trimmed by 3 bases and J by 2 bases, leaving 15 bases between them. The CDR3 runs to 15 residues. Germline lookup yields CDR1 DFQATT and CDR2 SNEGSKA (reference sequence). Here the CDR3 DNA reads TGCAGTGCTAGCATGGAAGAATGGATCACAGATACGCAGTATTTT. Translating gives CSASMEEWITDTQYF.

V gene TRBV28 combines with J gene TRBJ2-4; 7 bases agree with TRBD1. This CDR3 comprises 15 residues. Germline assignment: CDR1 MDHEN and CDR2 SYDVKM. V lost 4 bases and J lost 5; bases outside the gene matches: 8. CDR3 in DNA: TGTGCCAGCAGTTCCGGGACAGCTAGCCAAAACATTCAGTACTTC. It translates to CASSSGTASQNIQYF.

The sample holds many counts of this clonotype. The chain recombines TRBV7-2 with TRBJ1-2; TRBD1 might be the D (5 bases). Per the germline V gene, CDR1 is SGHTA and CDR2 is FQGNSA. Trimming shortened V by 1 base and J by 6 bases, and 18 bases separated the two germline ends. The CDR3 spans 16 residues. The CDR3 DNA reads as TGTGCCAGCAGCTTAGTTGCTTGGGCCGGGGCCGATGGCTACACCTTC. Translation: CASSLVAWAGADGYTF.

This clonotype was picked up a small number of times. The chain uses TRBV20-1 and TRBJ1-2; weak D call: TRBD1 (5 bases). This CDR3 has 10 residues. The germline CDR1 and CDR2 sequences are DFQATT and SNEGSKA (reference sequence). CDR3 nucleotide sequence: TGCAGCGGGGACTACTATGGCTACACCTTC. Amino acid sequence: CSGDYYGYTF.

This chain connects TRBV28 to TRBJ2-7; no definite D call. Germline V gene data show CDR1 as MDHEN and CDR2 as SYDVKM. There are 14 residues in the CDR3. The V end lost 2 bases, the J end lost 0 bases, and 8 bases lay between the germline ends. CDR3 region: CASSLAGNSYEQYF. CDR3 nucleotides: TGTGCCAGCAGTTTAGCAGGCAACTCCTACGAGCAGTACTTC.